The T cell receptor beta chain under discussion was sequenced for a study of cytomegalovirus exposure and HLA in healthy donors. About the research overall: There were 100 million to 120 million unique TCR beta sequences, drawn from 150 million to 200 million T cells, in an earlier analysis.

On this clone: Antigen: not known.

Regarding the study as a whole: Researchers reported from a later analysis that most CMV-associated TCR beta chains appeared HLA-restricted. Later work found that TCR association rates differed between HLA loci; DRB1 had the most and HLA-C the fewest.

The study ran its PCR with 60 Vbeta and 13 Jbeta primers. Clones were sequenced by immunoSEQ multiplex PCR, and TCRdb holds only the in-frame ones, with some missing. Of under 200,000 clones listed, about four fifths were seen once; the top ten hold about 1.5%. Sequencing input: PBMCs. The TCR comes from a male donor in good health and CMV-seronegative.

Here the CDR3 reads CASSPGTSGGSYNEQFF. As DNA, the CDR3 is TGTGCCAGCAGCCCGGGGACTAGCGGGGGCTCCTACAATGAGCAGTTCTTC. The rearrangement uses TRBV5-4 and TRBJ2-1, with 14 bases identical to TRBD2. J was trimmed by 0 bases and V by 4 bases; bases with no gene match: 3. Germline loops: CDR1 SGHNT, CDR2 YYREEE (reference sequence). This CDR3 is built from 17 residues.